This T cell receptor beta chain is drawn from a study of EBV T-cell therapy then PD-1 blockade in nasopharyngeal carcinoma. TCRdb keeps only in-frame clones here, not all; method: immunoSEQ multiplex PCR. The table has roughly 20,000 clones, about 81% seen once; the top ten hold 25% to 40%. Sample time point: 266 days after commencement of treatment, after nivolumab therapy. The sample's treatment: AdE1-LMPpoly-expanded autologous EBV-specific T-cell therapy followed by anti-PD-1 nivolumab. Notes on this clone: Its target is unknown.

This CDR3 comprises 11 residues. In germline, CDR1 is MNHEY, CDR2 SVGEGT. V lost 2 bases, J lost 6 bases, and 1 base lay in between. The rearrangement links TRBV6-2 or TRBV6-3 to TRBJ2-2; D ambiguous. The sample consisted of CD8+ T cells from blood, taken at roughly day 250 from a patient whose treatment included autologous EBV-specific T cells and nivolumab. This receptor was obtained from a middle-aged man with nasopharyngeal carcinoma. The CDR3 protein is CASSYPGELFF. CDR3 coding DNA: TGTGCCAGCAGTTACCCCGGGGAGCTGTTTTTT.